Each of the 6 T cell receptor beta chains below was sequenced from the same sample in a study of T cells in localized non-small cell lung cancer. Libraries were prepared by immunoSEQ multiplex PCR; TCRdb keeps only in-frame clonotypes and omits some of them. The sample has fewer than 25,000 clones; around 90% are singletons. Specimen: peripheral blood, collected before any cancer treatment. Receptors were obtained from a woman aged 35-75 years with stage I lung adenocarcinoma.

V gene TRBV25-1 combines with J gene TRBJ2-3; the D gene is possibly TRBD1 (5 bases). V shed 2 bases and J shed 5 bases, with 5 bases lying between them. CDR3 size: 12 residues. Germline CDR1 is MGHDK and CDR2 is SYGVNS. CDR3 nucleotide sequence: TGTGCCAGCAGTGAACAGGGAGATACGCAGTATTTT. Translated: CASSEQGDTQYF.

This chain links TRBV28 with TRBJ1-2, with 8 bases fitting TRBD1. The CDR3 length is 14 residues. V shed 6 bases and J 3 bases; nucleotides not matched to a gene: 6. The germline V gene has CDR1 MDHEN and CDR2 SYDVKM. CDR3 DNA sequence: TGTGCCAGCAGAGTGGACAGGGAAGACTATGGCTACACCTTC. Its protein is CASRVDREDYGYTF.

The chain couples TRBV9 to TRBJ1-6, with D perhaps matching TRBD1 (5 bases). Trimming took 4 bases from V and 8 from J, leaving 10 bases between them. The CDR3 has 13 amino acids. Germline CDR1 SGDLS, CDR2 YYNGEE. In nucleotides, the CDR3 is TGTGCCAGCAGCCCTCAGACAGATTCACCCCTCCACTTT. This encodes CASSPQTDSPLHF.

The rearrangement joins TRBV2 to TRBJ2-3; 10 positions match TRBD2. The germline gives CDR1 SNHLY, CDR2 FYNNEI. The CDR3 contains 16 residues. The J segment lost 5 bases and the V segment lost 2 bases, leaving 7 bases of the junction unmatched. CDR3 loop: CASSEMASGGVDTQYF. CDR3 in DNA: TGTGCCAGCAGTGAAATGGCTAGCGGGGGTGTAGATACGCAGTATTTT.

The rearrangement uses TRBV18 and TRBJ2-1, with a tentative D call TRBD2 (6 bases). Trimming left V 2 bases short and J 5 bases short, with 13 bases between. This CDR3 is built from 15 residues. Germline V gene sequence: CDR1 KGHSH, CDR2 LQKENI. CDR3 in amino acids: CASSPGSGWDNEQFF. The CDR3 nucleotides are TGTGCCAGCTCACCAGGAAGCGGGTGGGACAATGAGCAGTTCTTC.

The chain employs TRBV10-3 and TRBJ2-3; 11 nucleotides align to TRBD1. The CDR3 is made up of 17 amino acids. V shed 2 bases, J shed 3 bases, and the junction held 7 bases outside the gene matches. Germline V CDR1 and CDR2: ENHRY, SYGVKD. CDR3 sequence reads: CAISETRTGGETDTQYF. The CDR3, as DNA: TGTGCCATCAGTGAGACACGGACAGGGGGCGAGACAGATACGCAGTATTTT.